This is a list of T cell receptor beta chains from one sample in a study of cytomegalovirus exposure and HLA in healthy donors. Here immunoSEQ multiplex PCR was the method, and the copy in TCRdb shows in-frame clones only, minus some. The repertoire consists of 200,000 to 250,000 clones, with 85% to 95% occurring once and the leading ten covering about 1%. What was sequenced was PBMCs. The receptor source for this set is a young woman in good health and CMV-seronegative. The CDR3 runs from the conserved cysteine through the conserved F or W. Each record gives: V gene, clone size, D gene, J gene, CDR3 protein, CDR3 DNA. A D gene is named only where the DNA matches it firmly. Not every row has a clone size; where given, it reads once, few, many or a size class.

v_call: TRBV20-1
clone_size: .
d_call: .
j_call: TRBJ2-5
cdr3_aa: CSGGEQETQYF
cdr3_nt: TGCAGTGGCGGGGAGCAAGAGACCCAGTACTTC

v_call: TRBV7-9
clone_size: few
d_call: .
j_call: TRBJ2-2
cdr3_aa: CASRRELAGELFF
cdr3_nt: TGTGCCAGCCGACGGGAATTAGCCGGGGAGCTGTTTTTT

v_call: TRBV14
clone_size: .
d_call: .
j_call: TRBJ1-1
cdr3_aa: CASSHSGVNTEAFF
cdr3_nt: TGTGCCAGCAGCCATTCCGGGGTGAACACTGAAGCTTTCTTT

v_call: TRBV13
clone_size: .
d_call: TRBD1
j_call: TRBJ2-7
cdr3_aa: CASTRTGTYEQYF
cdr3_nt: TGTGCCAGCACTCGGACAGGAACCTACGAGCAGTACTTC

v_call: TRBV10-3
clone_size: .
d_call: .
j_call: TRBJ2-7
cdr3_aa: CAISGGISLRGGGKYEQYF
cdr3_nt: TGTGCCATCAGTGGTGGAATTTCGTTACGTGGAGGGGGCAAGTACGAGCAGTACTTC

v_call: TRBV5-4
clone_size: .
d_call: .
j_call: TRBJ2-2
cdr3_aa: CASSLSYRTNTGELFF
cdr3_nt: TGTGCCAGCAGCTTAAGCTACAGAACGAACACCGGGGAGCTGTTTTTT

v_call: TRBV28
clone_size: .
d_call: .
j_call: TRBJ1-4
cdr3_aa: CASSFSGRGTNEKLFF
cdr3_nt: TGTGCCAGCAGTTTTTCAGGCAGGGGAACTAATGAAAAACTGTTTTTT

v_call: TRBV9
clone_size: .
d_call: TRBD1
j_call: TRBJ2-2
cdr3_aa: CASSGDRGRNTGELFF
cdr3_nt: TGTGCCAGCAGCGGGGACAGGGGGCGGAACACCGGGGAGCTGTTTTTT

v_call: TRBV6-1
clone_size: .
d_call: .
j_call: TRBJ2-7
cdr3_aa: CASTPSMDRYYEQYF
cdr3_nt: TGTGCCAGCACCCCCTCAATGGACAGATACTACGAGCAGTACTTC

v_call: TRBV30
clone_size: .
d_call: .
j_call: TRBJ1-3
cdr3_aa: CAWSHGLGNTIYF
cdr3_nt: TGTGCCTGGAGTCACGGGTTAGGAAACACCATATATTTT

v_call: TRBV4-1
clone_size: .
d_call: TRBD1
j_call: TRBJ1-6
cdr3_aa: CASSQDRDRVGPLHF
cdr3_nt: TGCGCCAGCAGCCAAGATCGGGACAGGGTAGGACCCCTCCACTTT

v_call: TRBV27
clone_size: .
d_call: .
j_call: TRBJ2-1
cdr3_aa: CASMFSADSYNEQFF
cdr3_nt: TGTGCCAGCATGTTTAGCGCGGACTCCTACAATGAGCAGTTCTTC

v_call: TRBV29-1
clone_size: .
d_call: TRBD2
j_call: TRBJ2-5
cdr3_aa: CSVRLSGSRETQYF
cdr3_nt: TGCAGCGTCCGGTTAAGCGGGAGTCGAGAGACCCAGTACTTC

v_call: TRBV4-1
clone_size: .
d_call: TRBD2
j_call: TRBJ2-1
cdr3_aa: CASSPTSGSVHNEQFF
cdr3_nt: TGCGCCAGCAGTCCCACTAGCGGGAGTGTCCACAATGAGCAGTTCTTC

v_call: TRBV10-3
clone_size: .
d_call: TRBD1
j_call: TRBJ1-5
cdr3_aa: CAISESRQGVSNQPQHF
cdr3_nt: TGTGCCATCAGTGAGTCGAGACAGGGGGTAAGCAATCAGCCCCAGCATTTT

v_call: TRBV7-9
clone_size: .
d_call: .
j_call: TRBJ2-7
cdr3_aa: CASSSIGQGNHEQYF
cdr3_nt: TGTGCCAGCAGCTCGATAGGCCAGGGCAACCACGAGCAGTACTTC

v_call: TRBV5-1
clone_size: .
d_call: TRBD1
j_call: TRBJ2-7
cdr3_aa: CASSLRTGSSYEQYF
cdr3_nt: TGCGCCAGCAGCTTACGGACAGGAAGCTCCTACGAGCAGTACTTC

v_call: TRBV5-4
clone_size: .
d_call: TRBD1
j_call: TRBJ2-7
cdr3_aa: CASSGRTGGGEQYF
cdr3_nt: TGTGCCAGCAGCGGCCGGACAGGGGGCGGCGAGCAGTACTTC

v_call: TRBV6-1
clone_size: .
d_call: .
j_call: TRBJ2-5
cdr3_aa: CASVRETQYF
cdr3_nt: TGTGCCAGCGTGAGAGAGACCCAGTACTTC

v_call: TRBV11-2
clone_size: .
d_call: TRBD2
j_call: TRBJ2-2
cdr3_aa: CASSPSAGGNTGELFF
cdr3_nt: TGTGCCAGCAGCCCATCAGCGGGAGGTAACACCGGGGAGCTGTTTTTT

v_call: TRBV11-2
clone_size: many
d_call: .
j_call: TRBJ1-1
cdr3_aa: CASSLSRNTEAFF
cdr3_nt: TGTGCCAGCAGCTTGTCCCGGAACACTGAAGCTTTCTTT

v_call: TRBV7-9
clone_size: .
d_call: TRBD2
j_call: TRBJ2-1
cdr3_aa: CANYLAGDLWGNEQFF
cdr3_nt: TGTGCCAACTATTTAGCGGGTGACCTCTGGGGCAATGAGCAGTTCTTC

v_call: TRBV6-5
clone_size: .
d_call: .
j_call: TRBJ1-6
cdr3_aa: CASSYGGSNSPLHF
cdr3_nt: TGTGCCAGCAGTTACGGGGGCTCGAATTCACCCCTCCACTTT